This TCR beta chain was identified during a study of shared clonotypes between healthy human individuals. The deep-level immunoSEQ assay was used. The data were produced by immunoSEQ multiplex PCR, yet TCRdb's version contains in-frame clones alone and is incomplete. The sample contains fewer than 3 million clones, roughly 92% of which appear only once. The germline V and J ends were trimmed by 5 bases and 7 bases, with 18 bases remaining between them. The CDR3 sequence is 15 residues long. Germline-derived CDR1 and CDR2 are SGHNT and YENEEA. The sequence came from a man between 18 and 29 years old in good health. Some clones in this sample may be carry-over from other donors' samples. The chain recombines TRBV11-3 with TRBJ2-1, with D hard to call. The sample comprised naive CD4+ T cells from PBMCs. The subset was: CD45RA+ positively selected. The CDR3 sequence is CASSQRRVRVNEQFF. CDR3 DNA sequence: TGTGCCAGCAGCCAACGAAGGGTACGAGTGAATGAGCAGTTCTTC.